This T cell receptor (beta chain) was identified during a study of blood T cell repertoires in COVID-19. Study details: Samples representing acute and convalescent COVID-19 were sourced from the United States, Italy and Spain. The cDNA or gDNA used as material had been derived from T cells, B-cell-depleted T cells, or PBMCs.

Germline V gene lookup returns CDR1 LGHNA and CDR2 YSLEER. The CDR3 consists of 16 residues. The ends were cut back, 1 base at V and 1 base at J, with 13 bases in the middle. Per the original data handling: Nucleated cell counts were estimated from reference gene primer amplification. Profiling relied on immunoSEQ multiplex PCR, and the TCRdb table lists in-frame clones only, not all of them. V and J calls and clone size are given by that table; D and trimming were obtained from the DNA. In the table there are about 46,000 clones, less than 85% of which are singletons. The chain employs TRBV4-3 and TRBJ1-1, with TRBD1 as a possible D gene (5 bases). The receptor's source is a man in his 60s with acute or convalescent COVID-19. The sequenced sample consisted of peripheral blood. Here the CDR3 reads CASSQVPGGANTEAFF. The CDR3 DNA is TGCGCCAGCAGCCAAGTGCCCGGGGGTGCGAACACTGAAGCTTTCTTT.